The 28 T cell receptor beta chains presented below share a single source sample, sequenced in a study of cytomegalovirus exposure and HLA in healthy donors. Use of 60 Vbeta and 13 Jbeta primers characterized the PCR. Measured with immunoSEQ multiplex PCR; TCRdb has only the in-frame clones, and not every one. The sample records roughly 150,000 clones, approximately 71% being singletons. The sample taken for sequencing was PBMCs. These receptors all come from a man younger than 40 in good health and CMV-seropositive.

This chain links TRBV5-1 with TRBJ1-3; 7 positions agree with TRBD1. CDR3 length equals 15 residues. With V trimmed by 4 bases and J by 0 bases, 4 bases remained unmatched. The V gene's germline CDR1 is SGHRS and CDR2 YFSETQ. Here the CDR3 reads CASSPDRYSGNTIYF. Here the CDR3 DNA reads TGCGCCAGCAGCCCGGACAGGTACTCTGGAAACACCATATATTTT.

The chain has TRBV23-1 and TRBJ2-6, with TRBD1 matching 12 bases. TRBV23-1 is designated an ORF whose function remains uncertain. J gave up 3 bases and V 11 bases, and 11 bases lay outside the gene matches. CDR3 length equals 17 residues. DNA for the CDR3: TGCGCCCTCTTAGGGGGACAGGGGGCGAGTGGGGCCAACGTCCTGACTTTC. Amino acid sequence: CALLGGQGASGANVLTF.

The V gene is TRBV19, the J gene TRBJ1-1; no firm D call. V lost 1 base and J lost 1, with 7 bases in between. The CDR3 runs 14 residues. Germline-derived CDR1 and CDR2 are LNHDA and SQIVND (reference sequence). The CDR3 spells CASSIGATNTEAFF. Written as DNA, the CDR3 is TGTGCCAGTAGTATAGGGGCGACGAACACTGAAGCTTTCTTT.

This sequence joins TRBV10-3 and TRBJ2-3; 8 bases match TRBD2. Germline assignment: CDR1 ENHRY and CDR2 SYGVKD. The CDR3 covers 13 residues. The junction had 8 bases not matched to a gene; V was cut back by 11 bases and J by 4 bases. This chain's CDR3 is CASGLATADTQYF. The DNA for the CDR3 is TGTGCCTCCGGACTAGCAACCGCAGATACGCAGTATTTT.

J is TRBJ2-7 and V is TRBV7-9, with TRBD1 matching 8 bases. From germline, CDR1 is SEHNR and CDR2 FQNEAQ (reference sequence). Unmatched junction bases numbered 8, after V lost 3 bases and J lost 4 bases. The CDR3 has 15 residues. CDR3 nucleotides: TGTGCCAGCAGCTTGACAGGGGCTCACACATACGAGCAGTACTTC. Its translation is CASSLTGAHTYEQYF.

The CDR3 DNA follows: TGTGCCAGCAGCTTAATCGCAGGGGGATCCTACGAGCAGTACTTC. Translation gives CASSLIAGGSYEQYF. V usage is TRBV13 and J usage is TRBJ2-7; 7 bases map to TRBD1. Germline V gives CDR1 PRHDT, CDR2 FYEKMQ (reference sequence). This CDR3 is 15 amino acids long. Unmatched junction bases numbered 5, after V lost 2 bases and J lost 1 base. Full variable domain (rest looked up from reference TRBV13 and TRBJ2-7): AAGVIQSPRHLIKEKRETATLKCYPIPRHDTVYWYQQGPGQDPQFLISFYEKMQSDKGSIPDRFSAQQFSDYHSELNMSSLELGDSALYFCASSLIAGGSYEQYFGPGTRLTVT.

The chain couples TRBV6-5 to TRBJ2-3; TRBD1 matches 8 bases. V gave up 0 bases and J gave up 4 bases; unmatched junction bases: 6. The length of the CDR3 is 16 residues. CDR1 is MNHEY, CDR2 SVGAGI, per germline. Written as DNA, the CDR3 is TGTGCCAGCAGTTACTCGAAAAACAGGGGGGCAGATACGCAGTATTTT. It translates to CASSYSKNRGADTQYF.

CDR3 in amino acids: CASTMGQAWWQYF. The CDR3 DNA follows: TGTGCCAGCACAATGGGGCAGGCGTGGTGGCAGTACTTC. The V and J genes are TRBV2 and TRBJ2-5; tentative D call: TRBD1 (5 bases). V was trimmed by 7 bases and J by 11 bases, leaving 20 bases between them. This CDR3 comprises 13 residues. Germline values: CDR1 SNHLY, CDR2 FYNNEI.

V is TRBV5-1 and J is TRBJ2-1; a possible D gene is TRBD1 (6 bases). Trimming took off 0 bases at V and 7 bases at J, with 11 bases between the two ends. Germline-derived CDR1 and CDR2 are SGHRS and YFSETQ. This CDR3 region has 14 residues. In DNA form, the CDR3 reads TGCGCCAGCAGCTTGGGAGAGAGGGGGAATGAGCAGTTCTTC. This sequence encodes CASSLGERGNEQFF.

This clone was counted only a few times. CDR3 sequence reads: CASSFREAGNSPLHF. The CDR3 DNA is TGTGCCAGCAGCTTCAGGGAGGCGGGCAATTCACCCCTCCACTTT. The rearrangement links TRBV6-5 to TRBJ1-6, with D possibly TRBD1 on 5 matching bases. The V gene's germline CDR1 is MNHEY and CDR2 SVGAGI. The CDR3 is 15 residues long. The V end was cut by 6 bases, the J end by 7 bases, with 16 bases between.

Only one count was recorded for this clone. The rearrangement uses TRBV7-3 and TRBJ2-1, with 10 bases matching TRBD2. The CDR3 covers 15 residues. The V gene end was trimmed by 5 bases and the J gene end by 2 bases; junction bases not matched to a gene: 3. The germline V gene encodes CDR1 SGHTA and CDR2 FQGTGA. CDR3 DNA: TGTGCCAGCAGCCTAGCGGGAGAGACCTACAATGAGCAGTTCTTC. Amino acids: CASSLAGETYNEQFF.

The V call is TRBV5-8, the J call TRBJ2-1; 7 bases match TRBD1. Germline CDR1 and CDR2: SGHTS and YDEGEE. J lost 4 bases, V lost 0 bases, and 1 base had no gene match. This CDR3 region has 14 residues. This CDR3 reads CASSLGDSYNEQFF. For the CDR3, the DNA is TGTGCCAGCAGCTTGGGGGACAGTTACAATGAGCAGTTCTTC.

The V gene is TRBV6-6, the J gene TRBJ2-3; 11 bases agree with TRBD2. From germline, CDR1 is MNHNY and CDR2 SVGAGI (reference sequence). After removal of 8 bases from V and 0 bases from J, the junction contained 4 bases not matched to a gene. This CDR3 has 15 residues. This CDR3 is CASGTSGFSTDTQYF. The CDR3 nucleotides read TGTGCCAGCGGGACTAGCGGCTTTAGCACAGATACGCAGTATTTT.

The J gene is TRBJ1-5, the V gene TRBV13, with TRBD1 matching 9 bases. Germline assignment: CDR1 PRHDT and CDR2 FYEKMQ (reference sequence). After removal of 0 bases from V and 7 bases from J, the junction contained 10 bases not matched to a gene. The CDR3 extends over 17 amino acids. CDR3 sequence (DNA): TGTGCCAGCAGCTTAGGCCTAGGGGGACAGGGACGACAGCCCCAGCATTTT. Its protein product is CASSLGLGGQGRQPQHF.

Here the CDR3 DNA reads TGTGCCAGCAGCTTGGCCGCATTCAGCTACGAGCAGTACTTC. As protein: CASSLAAFSYEQYF. This rearrangement joins TRBV5-8 to TRBJ2-7; the D is unclear. The CDR3 is 14 residues long. Germline CDR1 reads SGHTS; CDR2 reads YDEGEE. V was shortened by 0 bases and J by 3 bases, with 10 bases between the two germline ends.

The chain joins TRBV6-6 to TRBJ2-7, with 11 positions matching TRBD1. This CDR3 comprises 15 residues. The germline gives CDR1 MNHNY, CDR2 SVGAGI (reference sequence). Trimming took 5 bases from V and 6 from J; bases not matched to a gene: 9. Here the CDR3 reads CASSPPGTGGFEQYF. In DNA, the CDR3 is TGTGCCAGCAGTCCCCCCGGGACAGGGGGTTTCGAGCAGTACTTC.

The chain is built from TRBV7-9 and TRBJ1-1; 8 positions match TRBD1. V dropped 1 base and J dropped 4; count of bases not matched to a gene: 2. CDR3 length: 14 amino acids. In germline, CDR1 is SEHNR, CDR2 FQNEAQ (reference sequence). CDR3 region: CASSLGTGLTEAFF. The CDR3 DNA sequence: TGTGCCAGCAGCTTAGGGACAGGGCTCACTGAAGCTTTCTTT. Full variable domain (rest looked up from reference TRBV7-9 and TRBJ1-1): DTGVSQNPRHKITKRGQNVTFRCDPISEHNRLYWYRQTLGQGPEFLTYFQNEAQLEKSRLLSDRFSAERPKGSFSTLEIQRTEQGDSAMYLCASSLGTGLTEAFFGQGTRLTVV.

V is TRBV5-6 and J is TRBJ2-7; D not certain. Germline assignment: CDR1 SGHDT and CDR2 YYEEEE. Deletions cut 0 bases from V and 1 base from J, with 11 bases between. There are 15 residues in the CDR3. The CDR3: CASSLGAFSSYEQYF. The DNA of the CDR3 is TGTGCCAGCAGCTTGGGCGCCTTCTCGTCCTACGAGCAGTACTTC.

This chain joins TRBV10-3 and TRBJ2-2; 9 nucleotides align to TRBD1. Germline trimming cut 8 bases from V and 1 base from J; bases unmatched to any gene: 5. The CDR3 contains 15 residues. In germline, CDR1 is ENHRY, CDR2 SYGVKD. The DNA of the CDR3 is TGTGCCATCCAGACAGGGGGAGAGAACACCGGGGAGCTGTTTTTT. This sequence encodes CAIQTGGENTGELFF.

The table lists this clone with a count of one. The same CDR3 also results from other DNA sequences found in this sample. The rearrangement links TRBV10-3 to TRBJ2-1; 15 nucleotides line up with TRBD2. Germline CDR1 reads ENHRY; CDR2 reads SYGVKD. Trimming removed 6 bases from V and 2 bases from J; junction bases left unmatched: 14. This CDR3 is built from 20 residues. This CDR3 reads CAISRRSGTSGRRTYNEQFF. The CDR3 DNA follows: TGTGCCATCAGCCGCAGATCCGGGACTAGCGGGAGGCGAACCTACAATGAGCAGTTCTTC.

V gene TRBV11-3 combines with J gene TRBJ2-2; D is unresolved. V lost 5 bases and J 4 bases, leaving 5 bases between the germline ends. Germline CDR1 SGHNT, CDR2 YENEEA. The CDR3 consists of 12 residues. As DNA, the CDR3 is TGTGCCAGCAGCCCTTTCACCGGGGAGCTGTTTTTT. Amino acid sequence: CASSPFTGELFF.

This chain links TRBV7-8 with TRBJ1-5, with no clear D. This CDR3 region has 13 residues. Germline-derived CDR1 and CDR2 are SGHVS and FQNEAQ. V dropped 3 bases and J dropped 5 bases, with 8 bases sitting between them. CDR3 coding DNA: TGTGCCAGCAGCTTGACTAGAGATCAGCCCCAGCATTTT. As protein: CASSLTRDQPQHF.

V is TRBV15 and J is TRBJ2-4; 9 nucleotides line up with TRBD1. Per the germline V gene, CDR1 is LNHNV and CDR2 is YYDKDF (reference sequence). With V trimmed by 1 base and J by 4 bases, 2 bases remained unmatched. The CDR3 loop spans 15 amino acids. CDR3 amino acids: CATSRGGTGKNIQYF. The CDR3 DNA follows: TGTGCCACCAGCAGAGGGGGGACAGGGAAAAACATTCAGTACTTC. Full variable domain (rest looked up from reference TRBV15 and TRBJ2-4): DAMVIQNPRYQVTQFGKPVTLSCSQTLNHNVMYWYQQKSSQAPKLLFHYYDKDFNNEADTPDNFQSRRPNTSFCFLDIRSPGLGDTAMYLCATSRGGTGKNIQYFGAGTRLSVL.

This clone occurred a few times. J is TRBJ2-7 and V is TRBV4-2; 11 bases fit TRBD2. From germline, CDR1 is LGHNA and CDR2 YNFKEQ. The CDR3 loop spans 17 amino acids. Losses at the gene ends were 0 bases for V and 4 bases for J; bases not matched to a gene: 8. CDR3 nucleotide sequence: TGTGCCAGCAGCCAAGATTCCACTAGCGGGAGAGGGTACGAGCAGTACTTC. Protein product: CASSQDSTSGRGYEQYF.

CDR3 bases: TGTGCCAGCAGTCCTCAGACAGGGTTGGAGACCCAGTACTTC. Translating it yields CASSPQTGLETQYF. J is TRBJ2-5 and V is TRBV27, with 7 positions matching TRBD1. CDR1 is MNHEY and CDR2 is SMNVEV in the germline V gene (reference sequence). Trimming at V came to 5 bases and at J to 5 bases, leaving 8 bases not matched to a gene. The CDR3 totals 14 residues.

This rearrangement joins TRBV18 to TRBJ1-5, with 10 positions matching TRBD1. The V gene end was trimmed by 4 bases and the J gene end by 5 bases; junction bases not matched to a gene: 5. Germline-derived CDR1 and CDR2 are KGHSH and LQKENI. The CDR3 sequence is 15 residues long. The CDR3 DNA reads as TGTGCCAGCTCACTCCTCGGACAGGGGGATCAGCCCCAGCATTTT. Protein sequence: CASSLLGQGDQPQHF.

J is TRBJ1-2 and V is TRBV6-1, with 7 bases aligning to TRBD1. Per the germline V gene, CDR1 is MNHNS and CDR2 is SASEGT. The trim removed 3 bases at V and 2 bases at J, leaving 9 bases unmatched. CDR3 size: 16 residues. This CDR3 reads CASSESWATGNYGYTF. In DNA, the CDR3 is TGTGCCAGCAGTGAGTCGTGGGCGACAGGGAACTATGGCTACACCTTC.

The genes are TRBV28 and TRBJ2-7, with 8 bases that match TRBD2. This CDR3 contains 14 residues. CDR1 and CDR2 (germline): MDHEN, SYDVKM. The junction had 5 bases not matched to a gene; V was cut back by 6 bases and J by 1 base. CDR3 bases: TGTGCCAGCAGGCCGGGACTAGGGTCCTACGAGCAGTACTTC. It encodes CASRPGLGSYEQYF.